This T cell receptor (beta chain) was identified during a study of OX40 agonist ivuxolimab in advanced cancers. Across the study: Six ivuxolimab dose levels, 0.01 to 10 mg/kg, were given intravenously every 2 weeks.

General observations from the study: At 0.1 to 3.0 mg/kg and by week 6, clonal expansion occurred in CD4+ and CD8+ blood T cells.

About this clone: Its antigen remains unidentified.

Sampled blood was obtained at baseline, cycle 4 day 1, and cycle 7 day 1. Trimming took off 10 bases at V and 0 bases at J, with 16 bases between the two ends. Per the germline V gene, CDR1 is MGHRA and CDR2 is YSYEKL. The CDR3 runs 15 residues. Sequencing was performed with immunoSEQ multiplex PCR; in TCRdb, only in-frame clones are kept and a portion is missing. The table has just under 80,000 clones, about 89% seen once; the top ten hold over 0.35%. The sequence derives from an adult with an advanced solid tumor such as melanoma, head and neck, liver or kidney cancer. The rearrangement uses TRBV4-1 and TRBJ1-5; D not certain. The sequences come from CD4+ or CD8+ T cells sorted from blood, collected in a trial of the OX40 agonist ivuxolimab. In DNA, the CDR3 is TGCGCCAAACTCTCAGGATCTCCTAGCAATCAGCCCCAGCATTTT. It translates to CAKLSGSPSNQPQHF.